This T cell receptor beta chain was documented in a study of T cells in Graves' hyperthyroidism and ophthalmopathy. A note on this clonotype: Its target is unknown.

CDR1 SGHRS and CDR2 YFSETQ come from the germline V gene. V lost 4 bases and J lost 5; bases outside the gene matches: 11. The CDR3 runs 16 residues. Study-wide points: In the blood, most expanded thyroid clonotypes above 0.001 appeared as well.

The authors deemed Graves' hyperthyroidism stable absent ophthalmopathy progression within 18 months. On the basis of clinical symptoms, serum thyroxine and TRAb, thyroid ultrasound and orbital computed tomography, diagnoses were made. Regions amplified from RNA transcripts were the TCR beta CDR3 regions. HTBI primers were used for first-round RT-PCR of the TCR CDR3. TCRdb re-derived calls from the multiplex PCR reads in MiXCR, one entry per CDR3 protein. The sample records 500,000 to 700,000 distinct CDR3 sequences, roughly a sixth being singletons. The receptor comes from a woman aged 18-29 years with Graves' hyperthyroidism. The chain has TRBV5-1 and TRBJ2-5; 10 bases align to TRBD1. The specimen was blood. The CDR3 DNA reads as TGCGCCAGCAGCAAGAATCCGGGACAGGGGATGGAGACCCAGTACTTC. It specifies CASSKNPGQGMETQYF.